This TCR beta chain was retrieved from a study of T cell responses to AZD1222 COVID-19 vaccine. Study context: Pooled in the analysis were second doses at about 4 or about 12 weeks.

Study-level results: Possibly, clonal diversity was underestimated; donors were largely white British and included more females.

As for this clone: Its antigen is not identified.

TCRdb keeps only in-frame clones here, not all; method: immunoSEQ multiplex PCR. The profile shows some 86,000 clones, about 90% of them singletons. V lost 8 bases, J lost 5 bases, and 5 bases stayed unmatched. Germline CDR1 is SNHLY and CDR2 is FYNNEI. This CDR3 spans 12 amino acids. The sequencing here drew on peripheral blood, taken on day 0 of AZD1222 vaccination. The chain is built from TRBV2 and TRBJ2-7; 8 bases line up with TRBD1. The clonotype was recovered from an adult in good health. DNA for the CDR3: TGTGCCAGCCGACAGGGGACTCACGAGCAGTACTTC. Translation gives CASRQGTHEQYF.